This T cell receptor (beta chain) was documented in a study of shared clonotypes between healthy human individuals. Findings and caveats of the study: The study sampled only blood, and tissue repertoires likely differ.

Germline-derived CDR1 and CDR2 are SGHTA and FQGTGA. The CDR3 consists of 16 residues. The V end was cut by 2 bases, the J end by 5 bases, with 15 bases between. Libraries were prepared by immunoSEQ multiplex PCR; TCRdb keeps only in-frame clonotypes and omits some of them. The sample records about 2,200,000 clones, approximately 94% being singletons. On this clone: Its antigen remains unidentified.

CD8 cells regarded as naive lacked CD45RO, were positively chosen for CCR7, and omitted terminally differentiated effector memory CD45RA+ cells. The healthy adult donors were HIV-negative and reported no recent acute infections or vaccinations. The sequenced material came from naive CD8+ T cells from PBMCs. This chain joins TRBV7-3 and TRBJ2-2, with D possibly being TRBD2 (7 bases). This TCR derives from a man aged 18 to 30 in good health. Some clones in this sample may be carry-over from other donors' samples. CDR3 loop: CASSLYPGGVTGELFF. The CDR3 nucleotides read TGTGCCAGCAGCTTATACCCGGGGGGCGTGACCGGGGAGCTGTTTTTT.